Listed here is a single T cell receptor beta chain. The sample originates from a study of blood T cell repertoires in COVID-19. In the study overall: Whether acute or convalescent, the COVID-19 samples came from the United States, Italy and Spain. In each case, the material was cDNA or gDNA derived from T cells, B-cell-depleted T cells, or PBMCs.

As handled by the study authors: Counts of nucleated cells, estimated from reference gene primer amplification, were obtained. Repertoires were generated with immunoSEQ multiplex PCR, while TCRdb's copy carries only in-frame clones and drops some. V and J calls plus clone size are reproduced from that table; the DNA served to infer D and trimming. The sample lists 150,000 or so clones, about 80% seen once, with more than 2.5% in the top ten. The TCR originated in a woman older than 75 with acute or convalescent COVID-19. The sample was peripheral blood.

The CDR3 sequence: CAIGTPGDEQYF. The CDR3 DNA reads TGTGCCATCGGAACTCCAGGGGACGAGCAGTACTTC. V gene TRBV10-3 combines with J gene TRBJ2-7; a weak D match, TRBD1 (6 bases). The CDR3 is made up of 12 amino acids. Germline V lookup: CDR1 ENHRY, CDR2 SYGVKD. Trimming removed 8 bases from V and 5 bases from J, with 13 bases in between.